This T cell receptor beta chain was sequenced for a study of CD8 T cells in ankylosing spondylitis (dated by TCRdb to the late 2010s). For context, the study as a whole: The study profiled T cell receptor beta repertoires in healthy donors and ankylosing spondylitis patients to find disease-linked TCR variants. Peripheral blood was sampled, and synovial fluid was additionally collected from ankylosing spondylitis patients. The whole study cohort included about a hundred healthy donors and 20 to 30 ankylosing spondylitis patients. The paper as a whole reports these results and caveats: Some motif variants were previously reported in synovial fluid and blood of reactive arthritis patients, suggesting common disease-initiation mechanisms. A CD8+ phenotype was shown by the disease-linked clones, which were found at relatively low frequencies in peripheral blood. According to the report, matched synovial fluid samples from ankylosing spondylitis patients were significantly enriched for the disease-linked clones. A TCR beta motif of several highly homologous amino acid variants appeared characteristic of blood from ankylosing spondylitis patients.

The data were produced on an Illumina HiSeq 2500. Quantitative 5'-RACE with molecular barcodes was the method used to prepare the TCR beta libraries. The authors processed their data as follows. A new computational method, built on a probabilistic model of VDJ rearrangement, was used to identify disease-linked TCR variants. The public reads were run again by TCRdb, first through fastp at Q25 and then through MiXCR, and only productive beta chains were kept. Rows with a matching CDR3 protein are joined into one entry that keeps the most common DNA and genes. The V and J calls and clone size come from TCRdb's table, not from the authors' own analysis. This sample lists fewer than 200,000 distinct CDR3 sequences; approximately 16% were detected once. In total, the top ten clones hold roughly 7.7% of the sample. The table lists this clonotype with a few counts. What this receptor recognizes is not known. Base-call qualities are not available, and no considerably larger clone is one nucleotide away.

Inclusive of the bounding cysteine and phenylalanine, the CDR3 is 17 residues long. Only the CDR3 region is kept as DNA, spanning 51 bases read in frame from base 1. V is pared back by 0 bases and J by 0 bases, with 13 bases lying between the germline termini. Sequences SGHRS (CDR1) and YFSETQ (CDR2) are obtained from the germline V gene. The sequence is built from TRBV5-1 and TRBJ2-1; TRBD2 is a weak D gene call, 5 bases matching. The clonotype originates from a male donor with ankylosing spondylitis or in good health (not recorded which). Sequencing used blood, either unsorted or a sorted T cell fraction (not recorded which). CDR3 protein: CASSLGTRRSSYNEQFF. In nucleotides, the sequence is TGCGCCAGCAGCTTGGGGACTCGGCGGAGCTCCTACAATGAGCAGTTCTTC. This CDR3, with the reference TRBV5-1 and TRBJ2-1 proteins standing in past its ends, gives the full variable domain KAGVTQTPRYLIKTRGQQVTLSCSPISGHRSVSWYQQTPGQGLQFLFEYFSETQRNKGNFPGRFSGRQFSNSRSEMNVSTLELGDSALYLCASSLGTRRSSYNEQFFGPGTRLTVL.